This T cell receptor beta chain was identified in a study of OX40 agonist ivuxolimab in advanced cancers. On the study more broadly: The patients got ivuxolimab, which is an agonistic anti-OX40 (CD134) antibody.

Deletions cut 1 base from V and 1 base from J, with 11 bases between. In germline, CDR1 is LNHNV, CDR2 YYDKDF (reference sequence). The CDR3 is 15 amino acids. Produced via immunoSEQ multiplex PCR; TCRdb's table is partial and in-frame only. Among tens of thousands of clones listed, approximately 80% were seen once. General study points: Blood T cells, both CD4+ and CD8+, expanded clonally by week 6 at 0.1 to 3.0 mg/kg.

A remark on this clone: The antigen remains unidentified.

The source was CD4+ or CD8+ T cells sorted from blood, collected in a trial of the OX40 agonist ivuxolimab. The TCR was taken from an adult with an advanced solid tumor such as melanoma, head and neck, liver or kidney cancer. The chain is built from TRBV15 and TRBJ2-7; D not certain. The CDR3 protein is CATSRGSGRSYEQYF. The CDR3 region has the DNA TGTGCCACCAGCAGAGGCTCGGGCAGGTCCTACGAGCAGTACTTC. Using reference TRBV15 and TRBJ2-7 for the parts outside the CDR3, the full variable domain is DAMVIQNPRYQVTQFGKPVTLSCSQTLNHNVMYWYQQKSSQAPKLLFHYYDKDFNNEADTPDNFQSRRPNTSFCFLDIRSPGLGDTAMYLCATSRGSGRSYEQYFGPGTRLTVT.